What follows is one TCR beta chain and its context. These data are taken from a study of OX40 agonist ivuxolimab in advanced cancers. The overall study: Ivuxolimab is a fully human IgG2 antibody that activates OX40 (CD134). Each patient was given ivuxolimab into a vein every 2 weeks, at 0.01 to 10 mg/kg.

Only in-frame clones appear in the TCRdb table, and some are missing; sequencing was by immunoSEQ multiplex PCR. This sample yields 85,000 to 100,000 clones, of which roughly 91% are seen a single time; around 0.3% belongs to the top ten. Anyone with autoimmune disease history or systemic immunosuppression was excluded. The CDR3 extends over 14 amino acids. V gave up 0 bases and J gave up 3 bases; unmatched junction bases: 3. Germline CDR1 and CDR2: SGHNT and YYREEE (reference sequence). This specimen consisted of CD4+ or CD8+ T cells sorted from blood, obtained in a trial of the OX40 agonist ivuxolimab. The receptor was derived from an adult with an advanced solid tumor such as melanoma, head and neck, liver or kidney cancer. This chain uses TRBV5-4 with TRBJ2-7, with 7 bases fitting TRBD2. As DNA, the CDR3 is TGTGCCAGCAGCTTGGACGGGGGGAACTACGAGCAGTACTTC. Translated: CASSLDGGNYEQYF. Drawing the rest from reference TRBV5-4 and TRBJ2-7, the complete variable domain is ETGVTQSPTHLIKTRGQQVTLRCSSQSGHNTVSWYQQALGQGPQFIFQYYREEENGRGNFPPRFSGLQFPNYSSELNVNALELDDSALYLCASSLDGGNYEQYFGPGTRLTVT.